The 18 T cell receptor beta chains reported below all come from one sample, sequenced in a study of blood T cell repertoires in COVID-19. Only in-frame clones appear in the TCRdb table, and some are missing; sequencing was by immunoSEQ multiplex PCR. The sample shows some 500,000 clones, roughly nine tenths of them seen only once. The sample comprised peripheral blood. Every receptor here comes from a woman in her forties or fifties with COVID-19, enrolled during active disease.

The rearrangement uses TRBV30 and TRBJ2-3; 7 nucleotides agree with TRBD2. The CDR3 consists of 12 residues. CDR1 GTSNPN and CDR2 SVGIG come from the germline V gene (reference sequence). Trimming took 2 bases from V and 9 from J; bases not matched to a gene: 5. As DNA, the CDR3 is TGTGCCTGGAGTCGGGGGGAAGGGACGCAGTATTTT. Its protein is CAWSRGEGTQYF.

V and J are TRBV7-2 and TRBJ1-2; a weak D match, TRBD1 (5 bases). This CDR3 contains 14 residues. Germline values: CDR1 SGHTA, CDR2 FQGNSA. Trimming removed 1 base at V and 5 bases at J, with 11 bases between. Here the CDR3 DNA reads TGTGCCAGCAGCTTAGGGACAAGAGAATATGGCTACACCTTC. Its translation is CASSLGTREYGYTF.

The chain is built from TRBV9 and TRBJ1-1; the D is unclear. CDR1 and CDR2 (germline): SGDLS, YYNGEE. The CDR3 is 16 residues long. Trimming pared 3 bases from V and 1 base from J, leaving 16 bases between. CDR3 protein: CASSGPLGDPNTEAFF. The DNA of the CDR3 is TGTGCCAGCAGCGGTCCTTTAGGAGACCCGAACACTGAAGCTTTCTTT.

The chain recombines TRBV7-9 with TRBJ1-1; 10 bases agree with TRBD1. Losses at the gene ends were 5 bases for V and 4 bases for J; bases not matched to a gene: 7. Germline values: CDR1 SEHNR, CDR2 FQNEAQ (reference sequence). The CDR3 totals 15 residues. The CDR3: CASSDRQGAATEAFF. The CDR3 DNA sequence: TGTGCCAGCAGCGACCGACAGGGGGCGGCCACTGAAGCTTTCTTT.

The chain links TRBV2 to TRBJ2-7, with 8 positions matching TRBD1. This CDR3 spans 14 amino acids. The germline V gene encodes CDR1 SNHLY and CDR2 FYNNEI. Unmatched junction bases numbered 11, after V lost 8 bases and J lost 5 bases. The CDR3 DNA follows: TGTGCCAGCGAATCCAGGGGGCTAGGCCACGAGCAGTACTTC. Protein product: CASESRGLGHEQYF.

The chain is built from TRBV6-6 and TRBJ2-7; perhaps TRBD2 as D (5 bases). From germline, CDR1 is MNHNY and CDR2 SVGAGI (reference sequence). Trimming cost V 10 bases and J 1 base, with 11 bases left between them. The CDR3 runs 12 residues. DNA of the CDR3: TGTGCCACCCGGGGAGCATCCTACGAGCAGTACTTC. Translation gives CATRGASYEQYF.

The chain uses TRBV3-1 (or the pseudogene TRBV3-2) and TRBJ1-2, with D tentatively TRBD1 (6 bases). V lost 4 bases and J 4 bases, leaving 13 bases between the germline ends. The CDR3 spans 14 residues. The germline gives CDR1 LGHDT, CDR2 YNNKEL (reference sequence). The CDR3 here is CASSLGQTLYGYTF. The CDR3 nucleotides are TGTGCCAGCAGCCTAGGACAGACTCTCTATGGCTACACCTTC.

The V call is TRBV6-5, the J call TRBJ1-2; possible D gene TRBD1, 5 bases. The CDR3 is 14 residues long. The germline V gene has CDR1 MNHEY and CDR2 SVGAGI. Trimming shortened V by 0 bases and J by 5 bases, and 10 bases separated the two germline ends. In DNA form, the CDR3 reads TGTGCCAGCAGTTACTCGCGGGGCCGGTATGGCTACACCTTC. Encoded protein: CASSYSRGRYGYTF.

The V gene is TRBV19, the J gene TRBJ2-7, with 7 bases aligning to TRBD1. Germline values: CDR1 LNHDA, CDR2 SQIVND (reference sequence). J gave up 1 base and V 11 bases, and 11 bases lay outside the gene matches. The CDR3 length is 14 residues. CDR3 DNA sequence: TGTGCCGGATATAGTGGCAGGGGGTCCTACGAGCAGTACTTC. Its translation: CAGYSGRGSYEQYF.

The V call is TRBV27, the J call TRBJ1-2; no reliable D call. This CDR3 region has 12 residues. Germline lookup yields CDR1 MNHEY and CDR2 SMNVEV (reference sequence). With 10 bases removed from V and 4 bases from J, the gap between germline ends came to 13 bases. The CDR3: CATLHPFYGYTF. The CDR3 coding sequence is TGTGCCACCTTACACCCTTTCTATGGCTACACCTTC.

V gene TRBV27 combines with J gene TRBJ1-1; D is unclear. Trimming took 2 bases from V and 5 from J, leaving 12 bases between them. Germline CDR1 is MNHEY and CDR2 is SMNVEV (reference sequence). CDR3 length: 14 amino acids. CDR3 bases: TGTGCCAGCAGTTTAAAGGGAGCCAAGACTGAAGCTTTCTTT. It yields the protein CASSLKGAKTEAFF.

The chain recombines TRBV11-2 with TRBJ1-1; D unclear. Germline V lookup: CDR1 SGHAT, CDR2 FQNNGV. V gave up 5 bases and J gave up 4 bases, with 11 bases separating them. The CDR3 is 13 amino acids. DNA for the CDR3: TGTGCCAGCAGCCTAGTGAGCGTCACTGAAGCTTTCTTT. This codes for CASSLVSVTEAFF.

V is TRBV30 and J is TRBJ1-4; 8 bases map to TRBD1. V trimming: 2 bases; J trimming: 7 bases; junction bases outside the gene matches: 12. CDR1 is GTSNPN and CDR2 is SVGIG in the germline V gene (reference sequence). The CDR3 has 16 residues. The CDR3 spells CAWSTTPQGAGEKLFF. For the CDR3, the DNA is TGTGCCTGGAGTACCACGCCCCAGGGGGCGGGTGAAAAACTGTTTTTT.

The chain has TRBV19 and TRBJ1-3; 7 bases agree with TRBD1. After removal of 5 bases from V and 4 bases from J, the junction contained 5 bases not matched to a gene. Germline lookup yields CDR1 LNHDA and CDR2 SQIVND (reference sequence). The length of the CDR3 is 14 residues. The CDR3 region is CASSPRTGGNTIYF. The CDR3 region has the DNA TGTGCCAGTAGTCCACGGACAGGCGGAAACACCATATATTTT.

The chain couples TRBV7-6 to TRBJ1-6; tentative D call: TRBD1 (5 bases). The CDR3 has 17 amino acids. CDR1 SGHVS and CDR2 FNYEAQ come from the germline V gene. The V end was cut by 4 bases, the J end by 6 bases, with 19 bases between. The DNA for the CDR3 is TGTGCCAGCAGCTCCTCACCAGGAGGGACGGGTAATTCACCCCTCCACTTT. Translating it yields CASSSSPGGTGNSPLHF.

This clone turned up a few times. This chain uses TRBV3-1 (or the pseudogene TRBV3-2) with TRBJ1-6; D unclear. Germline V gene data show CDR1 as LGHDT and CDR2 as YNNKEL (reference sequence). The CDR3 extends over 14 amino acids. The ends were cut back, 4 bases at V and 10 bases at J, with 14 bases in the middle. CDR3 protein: CASSPPGRRSPLHF. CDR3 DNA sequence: TGTGCCAGCAGCCCTCCGGGGAGGCGGTCACCCCTCCACTTT.

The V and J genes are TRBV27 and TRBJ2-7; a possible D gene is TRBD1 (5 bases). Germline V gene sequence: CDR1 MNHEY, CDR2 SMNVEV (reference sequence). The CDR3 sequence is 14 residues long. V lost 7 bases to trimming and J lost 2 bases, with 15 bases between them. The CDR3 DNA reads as TGTGCCAGCAATACACTTGACAGACCCTACGAGCAGTACTTC. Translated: CASNTLDRPYEQYF.

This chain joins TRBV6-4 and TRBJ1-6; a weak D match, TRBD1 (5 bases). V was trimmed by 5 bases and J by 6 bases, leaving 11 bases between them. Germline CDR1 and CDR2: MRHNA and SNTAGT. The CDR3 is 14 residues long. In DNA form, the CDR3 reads TGTGCCAGCAGTCCCAGGGCCATTAATTCACCCCTCCACTTT. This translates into CASSPRAINSPLHF.